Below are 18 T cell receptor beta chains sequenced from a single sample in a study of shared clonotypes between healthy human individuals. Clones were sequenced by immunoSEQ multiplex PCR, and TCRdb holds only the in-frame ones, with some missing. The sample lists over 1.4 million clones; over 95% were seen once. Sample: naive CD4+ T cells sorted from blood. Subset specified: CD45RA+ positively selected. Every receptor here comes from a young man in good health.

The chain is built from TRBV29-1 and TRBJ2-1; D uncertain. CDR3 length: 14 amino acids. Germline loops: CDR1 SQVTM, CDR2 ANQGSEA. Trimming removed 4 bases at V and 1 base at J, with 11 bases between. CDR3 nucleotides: TGCAGCGTTGTATCGCTCCGGTCCTACAATGAGCAGTTCTTC. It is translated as CSVVSLRSYNEQFF.

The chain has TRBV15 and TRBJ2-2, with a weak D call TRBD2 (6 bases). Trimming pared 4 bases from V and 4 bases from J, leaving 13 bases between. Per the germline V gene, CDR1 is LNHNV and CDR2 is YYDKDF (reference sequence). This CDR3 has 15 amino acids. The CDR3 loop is CATSKPWGVTGELFF. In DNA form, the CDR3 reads TGTGCCACCAGCAAACCGTGGGGGGTCACCGGGGAGCTGTTTTTT.

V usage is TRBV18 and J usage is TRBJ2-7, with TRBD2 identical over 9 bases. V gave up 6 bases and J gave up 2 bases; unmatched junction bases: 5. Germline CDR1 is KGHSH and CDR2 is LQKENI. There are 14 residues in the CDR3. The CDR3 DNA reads TGTGCCAGCTCCCGAGCGGGAGGAACCTACGAGCAGTACTTC. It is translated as CASSRAGGTYEQYF.

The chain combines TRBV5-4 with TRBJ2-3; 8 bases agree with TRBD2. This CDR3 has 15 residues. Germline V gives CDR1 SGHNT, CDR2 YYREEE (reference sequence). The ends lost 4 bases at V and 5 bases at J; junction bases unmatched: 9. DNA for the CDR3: TGTGCCAGCAGCACCCAAGCGGGAGATTTAGATACGCAGTATTTT. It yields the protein CASSTQAGDLDTQYF.

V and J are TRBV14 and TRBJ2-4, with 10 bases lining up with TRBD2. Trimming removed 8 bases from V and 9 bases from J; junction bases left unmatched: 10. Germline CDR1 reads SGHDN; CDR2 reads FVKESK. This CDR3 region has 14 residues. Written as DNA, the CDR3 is TGTGCCAGCGGGTCTAGCGGGAGTAGTGGCATTCAGTACTTC. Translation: CASGSSGSSGIQYF.

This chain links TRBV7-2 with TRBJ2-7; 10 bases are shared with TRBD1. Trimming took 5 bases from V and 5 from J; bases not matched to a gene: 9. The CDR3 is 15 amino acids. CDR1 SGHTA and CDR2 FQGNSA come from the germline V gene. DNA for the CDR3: TGTGCCAGCAGCCTAGGGGGACAGGGGATCAACGAGCAGTACTTC. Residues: CASSLGGQGINEQYF.

CDR3 in amino acids: CAIRDSPSNQPQHF. The CDR3 DNA sequence: TGTGCCATCAGGGACAGCCCTAGCAATCAGCCCCAGCATTTT. This chain joins TRBV10-3 and TRBJ1-5; D possibly corresponds to TRBD1 (6 bases). V dropped 6 bases and J dropped 0 bases, with 9 bases sitting between them. The CDR3 length is 14 residues. Looked up from germline, CDR1 is ENHRY and CDR2 is SYGVKD.

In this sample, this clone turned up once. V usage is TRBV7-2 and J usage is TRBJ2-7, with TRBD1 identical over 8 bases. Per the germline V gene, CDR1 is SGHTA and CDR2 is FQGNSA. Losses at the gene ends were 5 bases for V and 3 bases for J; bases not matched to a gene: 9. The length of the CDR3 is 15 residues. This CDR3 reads CASSLDRGHFYEQYF. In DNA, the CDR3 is TGTGCCAGCAGCCTTGACAGGGGCCACTTCTACGAGCAGTACTTC.

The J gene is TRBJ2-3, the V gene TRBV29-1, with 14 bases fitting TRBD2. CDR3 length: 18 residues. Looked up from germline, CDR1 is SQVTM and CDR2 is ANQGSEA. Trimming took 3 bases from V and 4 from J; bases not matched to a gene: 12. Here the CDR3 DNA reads TGCAGCGTTGATAGACTAGCGGGAGGGCCGGGGCGGTCAGATACGCAGTATTTT. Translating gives CSVDRLAGGPGRSDTQYF.

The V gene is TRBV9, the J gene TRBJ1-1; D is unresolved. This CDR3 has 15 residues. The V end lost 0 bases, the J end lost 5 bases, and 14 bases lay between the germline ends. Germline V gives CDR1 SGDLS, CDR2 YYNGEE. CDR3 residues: CASSVEAGMVTEAFF. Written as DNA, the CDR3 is TGTGCCAGCAGCGTAGAAGCGGGGATGGTGACTGAAGCTTTCTTT.

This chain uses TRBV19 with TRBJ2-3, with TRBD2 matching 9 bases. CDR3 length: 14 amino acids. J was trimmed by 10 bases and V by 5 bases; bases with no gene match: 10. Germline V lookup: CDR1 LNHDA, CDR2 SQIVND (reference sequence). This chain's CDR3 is CASSLLAGYLPQYF. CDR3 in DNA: TGTGCCAGTAGTTTACTAGCGGGCTACCTGCCGCAGTATTTT.

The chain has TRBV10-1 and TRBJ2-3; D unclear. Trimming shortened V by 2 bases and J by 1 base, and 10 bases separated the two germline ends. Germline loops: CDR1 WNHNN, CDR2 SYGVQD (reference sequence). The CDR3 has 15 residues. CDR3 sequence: CASSEPNEGTDTQYF. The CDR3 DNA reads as TGCGCCAGCAGTGAGCCGAACGAGGGCACAGATACGCAGTATTTT.

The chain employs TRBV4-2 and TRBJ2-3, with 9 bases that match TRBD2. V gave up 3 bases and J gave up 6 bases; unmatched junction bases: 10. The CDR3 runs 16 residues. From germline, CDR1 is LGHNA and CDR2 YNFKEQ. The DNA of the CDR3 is TGTGCCAGCAGCCAGGGGACTAGCCGGGACTTTGATACGCAGTATTTT. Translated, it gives CASSQGTSRDFDTQYF.

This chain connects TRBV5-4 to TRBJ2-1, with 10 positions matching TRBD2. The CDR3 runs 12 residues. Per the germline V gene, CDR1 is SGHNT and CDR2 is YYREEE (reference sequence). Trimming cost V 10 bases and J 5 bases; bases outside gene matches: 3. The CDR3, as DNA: TGTGCCGGGACTAGCGTTAACAATGAGCAGTTCTTC. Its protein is CAGTSVNNEQFF.

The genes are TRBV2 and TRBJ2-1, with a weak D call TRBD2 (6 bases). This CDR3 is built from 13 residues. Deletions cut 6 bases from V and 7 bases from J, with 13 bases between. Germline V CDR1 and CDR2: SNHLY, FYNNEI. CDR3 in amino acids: CASRNYRGNEQFF. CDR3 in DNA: TGTGCCAGCAGGAATTACCGGGGGAATGAGCAGTTCTTC.

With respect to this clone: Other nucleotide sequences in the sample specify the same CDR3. CDR3 sequence: CASSYSRSQPQHF. DNA of the CDR3: TGTGCCAGCAGTTACTCGCGCAGCCAGCCCCAGCATTTT. This chain links TRBV6-5 with TRBJ1-5, with D unresolved. Per the germline V gene, CDR1 is MNHEY and CDR2 is SVGAGI. The CDR3 runs to 13 residues. Trimming took off 0 bases at V and 7 bases at J, with 7 bases between the two ends.

In DNA form, the CDR3 reads TGTGCCAGCAGCTCGGGCCTGGCAGGCTATGGCTACACCTTC. Translation: CASSSGLAGYGYTF. The genes are TRBV11-2 and TRBJ1-2; no clear D gene. Germline-derived CDR1 and CDR2 are SGHAT and FQNNGV. This CDR3 is 14 amino acids long. The V gene lost 4 bases and the J gene lost 4 bases, with 13 bases spanning the gap.

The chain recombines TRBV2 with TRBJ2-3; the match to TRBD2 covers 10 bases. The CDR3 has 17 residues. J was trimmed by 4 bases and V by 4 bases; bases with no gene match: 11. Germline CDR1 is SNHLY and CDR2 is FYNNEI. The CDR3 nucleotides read TGTGCCAGCAGTGTTTGGGTAGCGGGAGGAGGTCCAGATACGCAGTATTTT. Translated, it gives CASSVWVAGGGPDTQYF.